A single sample is the source of the 23 T cell receptor beta chains below, sequenced in a study of blood T cells in healthy people across ages. PCR was performed a second time for about 7 to 12 cycles using a sample-barcoded 5' primer and a J-beta primer mix. TCRdb called the 5' RACE reads again in MiXCR, with one record for every CDR3 protein. The sample has around 990,000 distinct CDR3 sequences, roughly 24% seen once. The data also belong to a second study, concerning T cells of mothers and their children.

Specimen: blood. The origin of the receptors is a girl aged 2 to 10 in good health.

The table lists this clonotype with a few counts. The rearrangement links TRBV27 to TRBJ2-7; D is perhaps TRBD1 (5 bases). Trimming stripped 1 base from V and 1 base from J, with 8 bases between. CDR3 length: 14 residues. Germline CDR1 and CDR2: MNHEY and SMNVEV (reference sequence). The CDR3: CASSLFRGSYEQYF. For the CDR3, the DNA is TGTGCCAGCAGTTTATTTAGGGGTTCCTACGAGCAGTACTTC.

The V gene is TRBV5-1, the J gene TRBJ2-5; D is undetermined. The CDR3 extends over 12 amino acids. The V gene's germline CDR1 is SGHRS and CDR2 YFSETQ. Trimming stripped 4 bases from V and 5 bases from J, with 9 bases between. The CDR3 nucleotides are TGCGCCAGCAGCGAGGAGTGGGAGACCCAGTACTTC. This translates into CASSEEWETQYF. Combining the CDR3 with reference TRBV5-1 and TRBJ2-5 gives the whole variable domain KAGVTQTPRYLIKTRGQQVTLSCSPISGHRSVSWYQQTPGQGLQFLFEYFSETQRNKGNFPGRFSGRQFSNSRSEMNVSTLELGDSALYLCASSEEWETQYFGPGTRLLVL.

The genes are TRBV7-9 and TRBJ2-1; TRBD2 is a possible D gene (6 bases). The germline V and J ends were trimmed by 5 bases and 9 bases, with 17 bases remaining between them. The CDR3 covers 14 residues. Per germline, CDR1 SEHNR and CDR2 FQNEAQ (reference sequence). The DNA of the CDR3 is TGTGCCAGCAGCCCGAACCGGGAGTACGGTGAGCAGTTCTTC. This translates into CASSPNREYGEQFF.

J is TRBJ1-3 and V is TRBV7-9; D possibly corresponds to TRBD1 (5 bases). CDR1 and CDR2 from the germline V gene are SEHNR and FQNEAQ (reference sequence). This CDR3 region has 17 residues. Trimming left V 0 bases short and J 4 bases short, with 16 bases between. The CDR3 region is CASSLAEHQGAGNTIYF. The DNA of the CDR3 is TGTGCCAGCAGCTTAGCGGAACATCAGGGAGCCGGAAACACCATATATTTT.

The CDR3 is CSVVRDRNTGELFF. The CDR3 region has the DNA TGCAGCGTTGTCCGGGACAGAAACACCGGGGAGCTGTTTTTT. The chain combines TRBV29-1 with TRBJ2-2; 7 bases line up with TRBD1. Trimming cost V 4 bases and J 2 bases; bases outside gene matches: 4. The CDR3 totals 14 residues. Per the germline V gene, CDR1 is SQVTM and CDR2 is ANQGSEA.

The chain carries TRBV9 and TRBJ1-6, with a possible D match to TRBD1 (6 bases). The CDR3 consists of 14 residues. Germline CDR1 and CDR2: SGDLS and YYNGEE. Deletions cut 2 bases from V and 4 bases from J, with 7 bases between. The CDR3 loop reads CASSVGQYNSPLHF. DNA for the CDR3: TGTGCCAGCAGCGTTGGACAGTATAATTCACCCCTCCACTTT. Full variable domain (missing parts from reference TRBV9 and TRBJ1-6): DSGVTQTPKHLITATGQRVTLRCSPRSGDLSVYWYQQSLDQGLQFLIQYYNGEERAKGNILERFSAQQFPDLHSELNLSSLELGDSALYFCASSVGQYNSPLHFGNGTRLTVT.

This clonotype was found a few times. V usage is TRBV5-1 and J usage is TRBJ1-3; 7 bases fit TRBD1. Germline CDR1 SGHRS, CDR2 YFSETQ. This CDR3 region has 14 residues. V dropped 3 bases and J dropped 2; count of bases not matched to a gene: 2. CDR3 amino acids: CASSWGQTGNTIYF. For the CDR3, the DNA is TGCGCCAGCAGCTGGGGACAGACTGGAAACACCATATATTTT.

The chain links TRBV20-1 to TRBJ1-4; perhaps TRBD1 as D (6 bases). V was pared by 0 bases and J by 8 bases, with 13 bases between. The V gene's germline CDR1 is DFQATT and CDR2 SNEGSKA (reference sequence). CDR3 length: 14 amino acids. Here the CDR3 DNA reads TGCAGTGCTAGAGAAGAACAGGGACGAGAAAAACTGTTTTTT. It codes for CSAREEQGREKLFF.

Comment on this clonotype: An end of the junction does not agree with germline; a read error may underlie this. The CDR3 DNA reads TGCGCCAGCAGCCAAGATCCCCAATCAGCTAACTATGGCCACACCTTC. Translation gives CASSQDPQSANYGHTF. V gene TRBV4-1 combines with J gene TRBJ1-2, with D unresolved. This CDR3 region has 16 residues. Germline CDR1 reads MGHRA; CDR2 reads YSYEKL.

The V call is TRBV7-2, the J call TRBJ2-7, with a weak D call TRBD2 (5 bases). The length of the CDR3 is 14 residues. Germline CDR1 is SGHTA and CDR2 is FQGNSA. V shed 3 bases and J shed 2 bases, with 11 bases lying between them. In DNA, the CDR3 is TGTGCCAGCAGCTTGTCAGCGGTCACCTACGAGCAGTACTTC. It is translated as CASSLSAVTYEQYF. The whole variable domain, remainder taken from reference TRBV7-2 and TRBJ2-7, is GAGVSQSPSNKVTEKGKDVELRCDPISGHTALYWYRQSLGQGLEFLIYFQGNSAPDKSGLPSDRFSAERTGGSVSTLTIQRTQQEDSAVYLCASSLSAVTYEQYFGPGTRLTVT.

This clonotype has just a few counts. V usage is TRBV27 and J usage is TRBJ2-7, with 9 bases identical to TRBD1. V gave up 0 bases and J gave up 2 bases; unmatched junction bases: 2. The CDR3 has 15 residues. Germline loops: CDR1 MNHEY, CDR2 SMNVEV (reference sequence). The CDR3 region is CASSLSTGGAYEQYF. The CDR3, as DNA: TGTGCCAGCAGTTTATCGACAGGGGGGGCCTACGAGCAGTACTTC.

This clonotype came up a few times. A junction end diverges from the germline sequence, so it may reflect a read error. This chain connects TRBV2 to TRBJ2-7; possible D gene TRBD1, 5 bases. The germline V gene has CDR1 SNHLY and CDR2 FYNNEI. There are 14 residues in the CDR3. CDR3 bases: TGTGCCGGCAGTACACAGGTAGACTCCTACGAGCAGTACTTC. Amino acid sequence: CAGSTQVDSYEQYF.

The chain is built from TRBV7-9 and TRBJ2-5; 7 bases align to TRBD1. The J call is in doubt because the DNA end fits TRBJ2-1 better. Germline lookup yields CDR1 SEHNR and CDR2 FQNEAQ (reference sequence). The CDR3 totals 14 residues. In nucleotides, the CDR3 is TGTGCCAGCAGCTTCCGGGACAGCCCCAATGAGCAGTTCTTC. Its translation is CASSFRDSPNEQFF.

A few counts support this clonotype. V gene TRBV12-3 or TRBV12-4 combines with J gene TRBJ2-3; D might be TRBD1 or TRBD2, each matching 5 bases. The V and J ends lost 5 bases and 2 bases respectively, with 17 bases between them. The length of the CDR3 is 16 residues. The CDR3 region is CASSPEPGRPTDTQYF. The CDR3 nucleotides read TGTGCCAGCAGTCCTGAACCGGGACGGCCCACAGATACGCAGTATTTT.

The DNA of the CDR3 is TGTGCCAGCAGCTTAGCTGGTAACAGGGGATCCACCTACGAGCAGTACTTC. It codes for CASSLAGNRGSTYEQYF. The V and J genes are TRBV11-2 and TRBJ2-7; TRBD1 matches 7 bases. The CDR3 is 17 residues long. The germline V gene encodes CDR1 SGHAT and CDR2 FQNNGV. With V trimmed by 1 base and J by 2 bases, 11 bases remained unmatched.

This clonotype came up many times. The chain uses TRBV5-1 and TRBJ1-1; no clear D gene. Trimming stripped 0 bases from V and 3 bases from J, with 6 bases between. The CDR3 covers 13 residues. Germline assignment: CDR1 SGHRS and CDR2 YFSETQ. As DNA, the CDR3 is TGCGCCAGCAGCTTGGACGGCTACACTGAAGCTTTCTTT. It yields the protein CASSLDGYTEAFF. The full variable domain, rest sourced from reference TRBV5-1 and TRBJ1-1, is KAGVTQTPRYLIKTRGQQVTLSCSPISGHRSVSWYQQTPGQGLQFLFEYFSETQRNKGNFPGRFSGRQFSNSRSEMNVSTLELGDSALYLCASSLDGYTEAFFGQGTRLTVV.

This chain links TRBV27 with TRBJ2-5, with a weak D call TRBD1 (5 bases). The J call may be faulty, since TRBJ2-1 better matches the DNA end. The CDR3 has 15 amino acids. The germline CDR1 and CDR2 sequences are MNHEY and SMNVEV (reference sequence). This CDR3 reads CASSSYNQGYNEQFF. The CDR3, as DNA: TGTGCCAGCAGTTCTTATAATCAGGGCTACAATGAGCAGTTCTTC.

This clonotype turned up a few times. The chain carries TRBV7-9 and TRBJ2-4; perhaps TRBD1 as D (6 bases). Trimming removed 5 bases from V and 5 bases from J, with 10 bases in between. Per the germline V gene, CDR1 is SEHNR and CDR2 is FQNEAQ (reference sequence). The CDR3 is 13 residues long. CDR3 sequence: CASSASGENIQYF. Here the CDR3 DNA reads TGTGCCAGCAGCGCGTCAGGGGAAAACATTCAGTACTTC.

This clonotype was detected only a few times. This chain uses TRBV3-1 with TRBJ2-2; TRBD2 is a possible D gene (6 bases). Trimming removed 4 bases at V and 0 bases at J, with 12 bases between. CDR1 is LGHDT and CDR2 is YNNKEL in the germline V gene (reference sequence). This CDR3 is built from 16 residues. DNA for the CDR3: TGTGCCAGCAGCCCATACGGGGGTCCGAACACCGGGGAGCTGTTTTTT. It encodes CASSPYGGPNTGELFF.

The chain uses TRBV7-9 and TRBJ2-7, with 7 bases lining up with TRBD1. The J call is uncertain, as TRBJ2-1 better fits the DNA end. The CDR3 covers 13 residues. Germline V gene lookup returns CDR1 SEHNR and CDR2 FQNEAQ (reference sequence). CDR3 amino acids: CASSFGQVNEQFF. The CDR3 DNA reads TGTGCCAGCAGCTTTGGACAGGTCAATGAGCAGTTCTTC.

This clonotype has only a few counts. This chain joins TRBV4-3 and TRBJ2-1, with 10 bases fitting TRBD2. The CDR3 consists of 19 residues. The trim removed 0 bases at V and 5 bases at J, leaving 13 bases unmatched. Looked up from germline, CDR1 is LGHNA and CDR2 is YSLEER. The CDR3 loop is CASSQDLWLAGDPHNEQFF. The CDR3, as DNA: TGCGCCAGCAGCCAAGATTTATGGCTAGCGGGGGACCCCCACAATGAGCAGTTCTTC.

There are a few counts of this clonotype. The chain recombines TRBV2 with TRBJ2-5; D is unresolved. Germline assignment: CDR1 SNHLY and CDR2 FYNNEI. The CDR3 contains 14 residues. Trimming removed 8 bases at V and 4 bases at J, with 17 bases between. The CDR3 DNA sequence: TGTGCCAGCCCACCCCGTGACAATCCAGAGACCCAGTACTTC. It codes for CASPPRDNPETQYF.

The genes are TRBV7-9 and TRBJ2-1, with a weak D call TRBD2 (6 bases). The CDR3 runs to 13 residues. The V and J ends lost 4 bases and 7 bases respectively, with 11 bases between them. Germline CDR1 SEHNR, CDR2 FQNEAQ (reference sequence). For the CDR3, the DNA is TGTGCCAGCAGCTGGGACTCCCCAAATGAGCAGTTCTTC. Amino acid sequence: CASSWDSPNEQFF.